This passage covers 17 T cell receptor beta chains from one sample sequenced in a study of T-cell reconstitution after alpha-beta-depleted transplantation in children (dated by TCRdb to between 2015 and 2016). The library was made by PCR. Sequencer: Illumina HiSeq 2500. Molecular barcoding was employed in the preparation of TCR libraries, with unique molecular identifiers being used to normalize TCRbeta repertoire quantification. The raw public reads went through TCRdb reprocessing: fastp at Q25, MiXCR clone calling, in-frame beta chains kept. All rows with the same CDR3 protein become a single entry with the most common DNA and genes. Present in this sample are a few hundred thousand distinct CDR3 sequences, around 16% of which were seen just once. 2.5% to 3.5% of the sample rests with the top ten. The input for sequencing was PBMCs from the stem cell graft donor, taken from the stem cell graft. The receptors here all came from a human donor who donated a stem cell graft to a child with acute lymphoblastic leukemia.

This clonotype was picked up a small number of times. The gene calls are TRBV20-1 and TRBJ2-7, with 7 positions matching TRBD2. This CDR3 comprises 13 residues. CDR1 is DFQATT, CDR2 SNEGSKA, per germline (reference sequence). V was pared by 3 bases and J by 2 bases, with 4 bases of the junction left unmatched. CDR3 in DNA: TGCAGTGCTAGGACGGGGGGAGCCTACGAGCAGTACTTC. It translates to CSARTGGAYEQYF.

The rearrangement uses TRBV7-9 and TRBJ2-3; no reliable D call. Germline CDR1 is SEHNR and CDR2 is FQNEAQ (reference sequence). CDR3 size: 15 residues. The ends were cut back, 4 bases at V and 3 bases at J, with 14 bases in the middle. CDR3 protein: CASSSGTSWTDTQYF. DNA for the CDR3: TGTGCCAGCAGCTCCGGAACGAGTTGGACAGATACGCAGTATTTT.

This clonotype was seen only a few times. The V gene is TRBV11-1, the J gene TRBJ1-1; D remains ambiguous. The CDR3 consists of 16 residues. CDR1 is SGHAT, CDR2 FQDESV, per germline (reference sequence). V shed 0 bases and J shed 0 bases, with 11 bases lying between them. CDR3 in DNA: TGTGCCAGCAGCTTAGCAGGACCTCCTATGAACACTGAAGCTTTCTTT. This codes for CASSLAGPPMNTEAFF.

The rearrangement joins TRBV9 to TRBJ1-2; TRBD1 matches at 9 bases. Germline CDR1 and CDR2: SGDLS and YYNGEE. The length of the CDR3 is 13 residues. Trimming at V came to 5 bases and at J to 8 bases, leaving 7 bases not matched to a gene. The DNA for the CDR3 is TGTGCCAGCAGATCCCCGGGACAGGGAGGCTACACCTTC. This codes for CASRSPGQGGYTF.

This clonotype was counted only a few times. This chain links TRBV5-1 with TRBJ2-2, with D hard to call. Trimming stripped 2 bases from V and 5 bases from J, with 16 bases between. Germline assignment: CDR1 SGHRS and CDR2 YFSETQ. This CDR3 comprises 16 residues. The DNA of the CDR3 is TGCGCCAGCAGCTTAACCGGCTCCACCGGGACCGGGGAGCTGTTTTTT. Translated, it gives CASSLTGSTGTGELFF.

The V gene is TRBV6-6, the J gene TRBJ1-6; D gene ambiguous. The CDR3 runs 13 residues. The V gene's germline CDR1 is MNHNY and CDR2 SVGAGI (reference sequence). V dropped 2 bases and J dropped 4 bases, with 3 bases sitting between them. The CDR3 nucleotides are TGTGCCAGCAGTTACCCGTATAATTCACCCCTCCACTTT. Protein product: CASSYPYNSPLHF.

This clonotype was picked up a small number of times. The chain uses TRBV7-7 and TRBJ2-1; no reliable D call. The CDR3 has 13 residues. Germline values: CDR1 SSHAT, CDR2 FNYEAQ (reference sequence). V lost 3 bases to trimming and J lost 3 bases, with 6 bases between them. The CDR3 DNA reads as TGTGCCAGCAGCTTTCAGGTCTACAATGAGCAGTTCTTC. Residues: CASSFQVYNEQFF.

The CDR3 loop is CASSRQSGAQYF. The CDR3 DNA follows: TGTGCCAGCAGCCGACAGTCCGGGGCCCAGTACTTC. V is TRBV12-3 or TRBV12-4 and J is TRBJ2-5; D tentatively fits TRBD1 or TRBD2 (5 bases each). Trimming stripped 6 bases from V and 9 bases from J, with 14 bases between. CDR3 length: 12 amino acids.

This chain links TRBV20-1 with TRBJ2-1, with 7 bases matching TRBD2. The V segment lost 6 bases and the J segment 6 bases; nucleotides outside the gene matches: 5. CDR1 is DFQATT and CDR2 is SNEGSKA in the germline V gene (reference sequence). The CDR3 is 12 amino acids. CDR3 DNA: TGCAGTGCGGAGCGGGATACCAATGAGCAGTTCTTC. It yields the protein CSAERDTNEQFF.

This clonotype was counted between two and nine times. V and J are TRBV27 and TRBJ2-1, with D possibly TRBD2 on 6 matching bases. The CDR3 loop spans 15 amino acids. The germline V and J ends were trimmed by 3 bases and 5 bases, with 14 bases remaining between them. Germline V lookup: CDR1 MNHEY, CDR2 SMNVEV (reference sequence). In DNA, the CDR3 is TGTGCCAGCAGTTTCCCTCCGGGACTGCACAATGAGCAGTTCTTC. Its translation: CASSFPPGLHNEQFF.

The V gene is TRBV3-1, the J gene TRBJ1-4, with 9 nucleotides matching TRBD1. CDR3 length: 14 amino acids. Germline assignment: CDR1 LGHDT and CDR2 YNNKEL (reference sequence). With V trimmed by 6 bases and J by 7 bases, 6 bases remained unmatched. In DNA, the CDR3 is TGTGCCAGCAGGGGACAGGGAACGGGTGAAAAACTGTTTTTT. Its protein is CASRGQGTGEKLFF.

The V gene is TRBV10-3, the J gene TRBJ2-7; no definite D call. CDR1 ENHRY and CDR2 SYGVKD come from the germline V gene. Trimming took 6 bases from V and 0 from J, leaving 12 bases between them. The CDR3 consists of 14 residues. CDR3: CAIRGMLSSYEQYF. The CDR3 nucleotides are TGTGCCATCAGGGGGATGTTGAGCTCCTACGAGCAGTACTTC.

The chain carries TRBV27 and TRBJ1-1; tentative D call: TRBD1 (6 bases). Trimming shortened V by 3 bases and J by 4 bases, and 12 bases separated the two germline ends. Germline-derived CDR1 and CDR2 are MNHEY and SMNVEV (reference sequence). This CDR3 spans 14 amino acids. The CDR3 coding sequence is TGTGCCAGCAGTTTCCAAGGAGGGGGCACTGAAGCTTTCTTT. It yields the protein CASSFQGGGTEAFF.

The chain is built from TRBV6-1 and TRBJ2-1; TRBD2 matches at 8 bases. Germline V gives CDR1 MNHNS, CDR2 SASEGT. The CDR3 has 16 residues. J gave up 8 bases and V 4 bases, and 13 bases lay outside the gene matches. DNA for the CDR3: TGTGCCAGCAGTGGGAGGGGCGGGAGGTTATTCCATGAGCAGTTCTTC. Translated: CASSGRGGRLFHEQFF.

The chain recombines TRBV5-1 with TRBJ1-1; 9 bases line up with TRBD1. This CDR3 comprises 14 residues. Germline CDR1 and CDR2: SGHRS and YFSETQ. V gave up 3 bases and J gave up 1 base; unmatched junction bases: 1. The CDR3 nucleotides are TGCGCCAGCAGCTGGGACAGGGAGAACACTGAAGCTTTCTTT. As protein: CASSWDRENTEAFF. The full variable domain, with the rest looked up from reference TRBV5-1 and TRBJ1-1, is KAGVTQTPRYLIKTRGQQVTLSCSPISGHRSVSWYQQTPGQGLQFLFEYFSETQRNKGNFPGRFSGRQFSNSRSEMNVSTLELGDSALYLCASSWDRENTEAFFGQGTRLTVV.

About this clonotype: At one boundary the junction diverges from the germline segment, which might be a read error. The genes are TRBV25-1 and TRBJ2-2; no clear D gene. The germline gives CDR1 MGHDK, CDR2 SYGVNS. This CDR3 has 9 residues. The CDR3 sequence: CASTAIPYF. CDR3 nucleotides: TGTGCCAGCACGGCAATCCCCTATTTT.

V gene TRBV7-2 combines with J gene TRBJ2-7; D is unclear. V gave up 5 bases and J gave up 3 bases, with 17 bases separating them. The CDR3 is 15 residues long. Looked up from germline, CDR1 is SGHTA and CDR2 is FQGNSA. Written as DNA, the CDR3 is TGTGCCAGCAGCCCCCCACCGGAGAAAGGCTACGAGCAGTACTTC. It codes for CASSPPPEKGYEQYF.